The 27 T cell receptor beta chains below were found in one sample sequenced in a study of T cell responses to AZD1222 COVID-19 vaccine. Libraries were prepared by immunoSEQ multiplex PCR; TCRdb keeps only in-frame clonotypes and omits some of them. Of 150,000 to 200,000 clones in the sample, 94% were seen once. The sample was peripheral blood, taken on day 0 of AZD1222 vaccination. The receptor set was obtained from an adult in good health.

The chain combines TRBV3-1 (or the pseudogene TRBV3-2) with TRBJ2-3; D is ambiguous. This CDR3 contains 13 residues. V gave up 0 bases and J gave up 7 bases, with 8 bases separating them. Germline lookup yields CDR1 LGHDT and CDR2 YNNKEL (reference sequence). CDR3 protein: CASSQDPRHTQYF. CDR3 DNA sequence: TGTGCCAGCAGCCAAGATCCCCGGCATACGCAGTATTTT.

The V call is TRBV10-3, the J call TRBJ1-1; TRBD1 might be the D (5 bases). The V gene's germline CDR1 is ENHRY and CDR2 SYGVKD. The ends were cut back, 2 bases at V and 5 bases at J, with 12 bases in the middle. The CDR3 sequence is 14 residues long. The CDR3 here is CAISEGWGRTEAFF. In DNA form, the CDR3 reads TGTGCCATCAGTGAGGGTTGGGGCAGGACTGAAGCTTTCTTT.

This chain uses TRBV28 with TRBJ1-6, with D unclear. The CDR3 covers 13 residues. V lost 3 bases, J lost 6 bases, and 6 bases lay in between. The germline V gene has CDR1 MDHEN and CDR2 SYDVKM. DNA for the CDR3: TGTGCCAGCAGTTTCGTCCTTAATTCACCCCTCCACTTT. Its translation: CASSFVLNSPLHF. Based on the CDR3 plus reference TRBV28 and TRBJ1-6, the full variable domain is DVKVTQSSRYLVKRTGEKVFLECVQDMDHENMFWYRQDPGLGLRLIYFSYDVKMKEKGDIPEGYSVSREKKERFSLILESASTNQTSMYLCASSFVLNSPLHFGNGTRLTVT.

The chain couples TRBV12-3 or TRBV12-4 to TRBJ2-7; TRBD2 matches 13 bases. The CDR3 runs to 13 residues. With V trimmed by 3 bases and J by 7 bases, 0 bases remained unmatched. DNA for the CDR3: TGTGCCAGCAGTTTGGGACTAGCGGGAGAGCAGTACTTC. Translating it yields CASSLGLAGEQYF.

The genes are TRBV6-1 and TRBJ1-1, with a tentative D call TRBD1 (6 bases). Trimming cost V 1 base and J 1 base, with 7 bases left between them. Germline loops: CDR1 MNHNS, CDR2 SASEGT. There are 14 residues in the CDR3. CDR3 nucleotides: TGTGCCAGCAGTGAAGGGACAGCGAACACTGAAGCTTTCTTT. Its translation: CASSEGTANTEAFF.

The V and J genes are TRBV13 and TRBJ1-1; 7 bases are shared with TRBD1. V lost 3 bases and J lost 4; bases outside the gene matches: 5. Per germline, CDR1 PRHDT and CDR2 FYEKMQ (reference sequence). The CDR3 has 14 amino acids. CDR3 DNA: TGTGCCAGCAGCTTGGGACAGAGGGTCACTGAAGCTTTCTTT. It is translated as CASSLGQRVTEAFF.

CDR3 in DNA: TGTGCCAGCACCCCGTCGGATGGCTCGAACACCGGGGAGCTGTTTTTT. Protein sequence: CASTPSDGSNTGELFF. The rearrangement joins TRBV6-4 to TRBJ2-2; D gene uncertain. Trimming pared 7 bases from V and 0 bases from J, leaving 15 bases between. This CDR3 contains 16 residues. Germline CDR1 and CDR2: MRHNA and SNTAGT.

The gene calls are TRBV5-1 and TRBJ2-7; the match to TRBD2 covers 11 bases. CDR3 size: 14 residues. Per the germline V gene, CDR1 is SGHRS and CDR2 is YFSETQ. J gave up 6 bases and V 0 bases, and 2 bases lay outside the gene matches. CDR3 in amino acids: CASSLDLAGGEQYF. In DNA form, the CDR3 reads TGCGCCAGCAGCTTGGATCTAGCGGGAGGCGAGCAGTACTTC.

The DNA for the CDR3 is TGTGCCAGCAGCTTTCCTATTGGACAGCTCTATGGCTACACCTTC. Protein product: CASSFPIGQLYGYTF. This sequence joins TRBV11-3 and TRBJ1-2, with D maybe TRBD1 (6 bases). The CDR3 is 15 residues long. Trimming pared 3 bases from V and 4 bases from J, leaving 15 bases between. Germline assignment: CDR1 SGHNT and CDR2 YENEEA.

This chain uses TRBV6-5 with TRBJ1-2; D might be TRBD1 (5 bases). There are 14 residues in the CDR3. Trimming cost V 5 bases and J 0 bases, with 10 bases left between them. CDR1 is MNHEY and CDR2 is SVGAGI in the germline V gene. The DNA for the CDR3 is TGTGCCAGCAGTCCTAGGACAACTAACTATGGCTACACCTTC. Protein product: CASSPRTTNYGYTF.

This sequence joins TRBV2 and TRBJ2-1; D possibly uses TRBD1 or TRBD2 (5 bases each). Germline lookup yields CDR1 SNHLY and CDR2 FYNNEI. V gave up 8 bases and J gave up 9 bases, with 20 bases separating them. The CDR3 consists of 14 residues. The CDR3 here is CASVFRTGTSEQFF. The CDR3 region has the DNA TGTGCCAGCGTATTCAGAACCGGGACCTCTGAGCAGTTCTTC.

The chain employs TRBV3-1 (or the pseudogene TRBV3-2) and TRBJ1-5, with D uncertain. Between the trimmed V and J ends, which lost 6 bases and 1 base, there was a span of 7 bases. Germline lookup yields CDR1 LGHDT and CDR2 YNNKEL (reference sequence). CDR3 length equals 13 residues. CDR3 amino acids: CASSTDSNQPQHF. In DNA, the CDR3 is TGTGCCAGCAGTACCGACAGCAATCAGCCCCAGCATTTT.

The chain combines TRBV5-1 with TRBJ2-2, with D possibly TRBD1 on 5 matching bases. CDR1 is SGHRS, CDR2 YFSETQ, per germline. The length of the CDR3 is 14 residues. The V end was cut by 5 bases, the J end by 6 bases, with 14 bases between. The CDR3 spells CASSPGAGPGELFF. In nucleotides, the CDR3 is TGCGCCAGCAGTCCTGGGGCAGGGCCCGGGGAGCTGTTTTTT.

The rearrangement joins TRBV19 to TRBJ2-1, with TRBD2 matching over 7 bases. CDR3 length equals 15 residues. The germline gives CDR1 LNHDA, CDR2 SQIVND (reference sequence). The junction had 9 bases not matched to a gene; V was cut back by 3 bases and J by 7 bases. This CDR3 reads CASSIGGRGMNEQFF. The DNA for the CDR3 is TGTGCCAGTAGTATCGGCGGGAGAGGGATGAATGAGCAGTTCTTC.

CDR3 amino acids: CASSLGVTQYF. In DNA, the CDR3 is TGTGCCAGCAGCTTGGGCGTTACGCAGTATTTT. This chain joins TRBV5-8 and TRBJ2-3; D unclear. The CDR3 has 11 amino acids. Germline-derived CDR1 and CDR2 are SGHTS and YDEGEE. V lost 0 bases to trimming and J lost 8 bases, with 4 bases between them.

This chain uses TRBV5-4 with TRBJ2-7, with TRBD2 matching over 7 bases. Germline V gene lookup returns CDR1 SGHNT and CDR2 YYREEE (reference sequence). The CDR3 covers 16 residues. V shed 1 base, J shed 2 bases, and the junction held 9 bases outside the gene matches. The CDR3 nucleotides are TGTGCCAGCAGCTTGTCTCCTAGCGGAACGGCCTACGAGCAGTACTTC. Encoded protein: CASSLSPSGTAYEQYF.

J is TRBJ2-1 and V is TRBV19; 13 nucleotides agree with TRBD2. The ends lost 3 bases at V and 13 bases at J; junction bases unmatched: 9. The CDR3 loop spans 15 amino acids. Germline V gene sequence: CDR1 LNHDA, CDR2 SQIVND (reference sequence). The CDR3 reads CASSIGLAGANLQFF. Here the CDR3 DNA reads TGTGCCAGTAGTATTGGACTAGCGGGAGCGAACTTACAGTTCTTC.

The chain recombines TRBV27 with TRBJ2-7; possibly TRBD1 or TRBD2 for D (6 bases each). Germline CDR1 and CDR2: MNHEY and SMNVEV (reference sequence). V lost 3 bases and J lost 5, with 17 bases in between. CDR3 length: 15 residues. The CDR3 loop reads CASSFTLTRGDEQYF. The CDR3 nucleotides are TGTGCCAGCAGTTTCACCCTGACGAGGGGGGACGAGCAGTACTTC.

The chain recombines TRBV7-9 with TRBJ2-7; 11 positions match TRBD2. The CDR3 is made up of 13 amino acids. V lost 6 bases to trimming and J lost 6 bases; unmatched junction nucleotides: 4. Germline CDR1 and CDR2: SEHNR and FQNEAQ (reference sequence). CDR3 in DNA: TGTGCCAGCAGTCGACTAGCGGGATTCGAGCAGTACTTC. It translates to CASSRLAGFEQYF.

This clone was recorded once. V gene TRBV5-4 combines with J gene TRBJ1-1; a weak D match, TRBD1 (5 bases). The CDR3 has 15 amino acids. CDR1 is SGHNT, CDR2 YYREEE, per germline (reference sequence). The ends were cut back, 5 bases at V and 4 bases at J, with 18 bases in the middle. Written as DNA, the CDR3 is TGTGCCAGCAGTCTGGGGGACTGGAAGCGCACTGAAGCTTTCTTT. It codes for CASSLGDWKRTEAFF.

This clone was seen a single time. This chain links TRBV19 with TRBJ2-1; tentatively, D is TRBD1 (7 bases). Deletions cut 3 bases from V and 2 bases from J, with 23 bases between. The CDR3 runs 19 residues. Germline V lookup: CDR1 LNHDA, CDR2 SQIVND (reference sequence). The CDR3 protein is CASSIVGGQSHLTYNEQFF. In nucleotides, the CDR3 is TGTGCCAGTAGTATTGTGGGGGGACAGTCCCACCTAACCTACAATGAGCAGTTCTTC.

This clone was found once. V gene TRBV6-6 combines with J gene TRBJ1-2, with D hard to call. The CDR3 is made up of 13 amino acids. The germline CDR1 and CDR2 sequences are MNHNY and SVGAGI (reference sequence). Trimming shortened V by 6 bases and J by 4 bases, and 12 bases separated the two germline ends. The CDR3 region is CASSPHESYGYTF. CDR3 sequence (DNA): TGTGCCAGCAGCCCACATGAAAGCTATGGCTACACCTTC.

This chain links TRBV3-1 (or the pseudogene TRBV3-2) with TRBJ1-2; D is uncertain. This CDR3 contains 15 residues. Germline assignment: CDR1 LGHDT and CDR2 YNNKEL (reference sequence). V lost 1 base and J lost 0, with 9 bases in between. The DNA of the CDR3 is TGTGCCAGCAGCCAAGGGAGGTGGTCTAACTATGGCTACACCTTC. It is translated as CASSQGRWSNYGYTF.

The CDR3 spells CASKLAGGPYEQYF. CDR3 nucleotides: TGTGCCAGCAAATTAGCGGGAGGGCCTTACGAGCAGTACTTC. V and J are TRBV19 and TRBJ2-7, with TRBD2 matching 11 bases. Losses at the gene ends were 9 bases for V and 4 bases for J; bases not matched to a gene: 8. CDR1 is LNHDA and CDR2 is SQIVND in the germline V gene (reference sequence). This CDR3 contains 14 residues.

The J gene is TRBJ2-2, the V gene TRBV11-3; possibly TRBD1 or TRBD2 for D (5 bases each). V was cut by 0 bases and J by 4 bases, with 15 bases left in between. The CDR3 extends over 17 amino acids. The germline V gene encodes CDR1 SGHNT and CDR2 YENEEA. The CDR3 DNA reads as TGTGCCAGCAGCTTAGATTGGGCAGGGACCGGCACCGGGGAGCTGTTTTTT. The encoded protein is CASSLDWAGTGTGELFF.

The chain combines TRBV5-4 with TRBJ2-6; D uncertain. Deletions cut 5 bases from V and 4 bases from J, with 13 bases between. Germline V gives CDR1 SGHNT, CDR2 YYREEE (reference sequence). The CDR3 runs to 15 residues. CDR3 DNA: TGTGCCAGCAGGTCTCCGGGTAGAGGGGCCAACGTCCTGACTTTC. Its protein is CASRSPGRGANVLTF.

This chain connects TRBV27 to TRBJ1-5; TRBD1 matches at 9 bases. There are 18 residues in the CDR3. Trimming cost V 5 bases and J 6 bases; bases outside gene matches: 17. Looked up from germline, CDR1 is MNHEY and CDR2 is SMNVEV (reference sequence). In DNA form, the CDR3 reads TGTGCCAGCAGTCACCGAACAGGGGGCCGAGTCAGGGCTCAGCCCCAGCATTTT. Its protein is CASSHRTGGRVRAQPQHF.